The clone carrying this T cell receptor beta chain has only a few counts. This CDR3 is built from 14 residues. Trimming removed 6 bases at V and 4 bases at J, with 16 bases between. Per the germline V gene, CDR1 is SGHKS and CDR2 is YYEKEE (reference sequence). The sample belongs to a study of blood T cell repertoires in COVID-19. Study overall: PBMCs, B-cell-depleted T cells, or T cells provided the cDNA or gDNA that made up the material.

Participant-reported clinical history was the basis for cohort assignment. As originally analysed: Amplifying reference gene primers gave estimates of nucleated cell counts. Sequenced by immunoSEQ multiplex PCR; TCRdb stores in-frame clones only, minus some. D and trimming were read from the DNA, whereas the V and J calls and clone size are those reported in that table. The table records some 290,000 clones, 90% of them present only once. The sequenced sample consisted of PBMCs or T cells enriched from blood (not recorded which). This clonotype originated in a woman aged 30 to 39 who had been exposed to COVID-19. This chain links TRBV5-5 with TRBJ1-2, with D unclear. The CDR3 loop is CASNLSGGGYGYTF. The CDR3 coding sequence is TGTGCCAGCAACCTTTCGGGAGGTGGCTATGGCTACACCTTC. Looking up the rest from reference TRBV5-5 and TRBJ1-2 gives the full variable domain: DAGVTQSPTHLIKTRGQQVTLRCSPISGHKSVSWYQQVLGQGPQFIFQYYEKEERGRGNFPDRFSARQFPNYSSELNVNALLLGDSALYLCASNLSGGGYGYTFGSGTRLTVV.